This TCR beta chain was sequenced in a study of blood T cells in healthy people across ages. The study's findings and limits: The fall in TCR beta diversity per million T cells was roughly linear with age.

The CDR3 is made up of 15 amino acids. V was shortened by 1 base and J by 3 bases, with 12 bases between the two germline ends. CDR1 is SGHTA, CDR2 FQGNSA, per germline. This clonotype was seen many times. No antigen is known for it. The amount of total RNA extracted per sample was at least 5 micrograms. Next came a second PCR, run for roughly 6 to 11 cycles, which used a sample-barcoded 5' primer along with a J-beta primer mix. TCRdb analysed the 5' RACE reads with MiXCR anew, one entry per CDR3 protein. In the table there are about 930,000 distinct CDR3 sequences, just under 30% of which are singletons. These data also featured in a second study, about T cells of mothers and their children. As that report states: Each child gave approximately 2.8 million TCR beta CDR3 reads (each mother, over 9.5 million). When mothers and children were related, their normalized repertoire overlap, which was always slightly higher, did not differ significantly from that of unrelated pairs.

V gene TRBV7-2 combines with J gene TRBJ1-2, with TRBD1 as a possible D gene (6 bases). Sequencing was done on a sample of blood. The receptor's source is a woman aged 40 to 50 in good health. CDR3 in DNA: TGTGCCAGCAGCTTAGGGGGGGACAATGACTATGGCTACACCTTC. Translation gives CASSLGGDNDYGYTF.